This section outlines one T cell receptor (beta chain) sequence together with its context. Its antigen is unknown. The data originate from a study of shared clonotypes between healthy human individuals. Study in general: The plates for each donor numbered three CD4 naive, three CD4 memory, two CD8 naive and one CD8 memory.

Study results and caveats: The study found about 5% of naive CD4 clonotypes shared across a handful of donors.

Several immunoSEQ 96-well plates shared each subset's DNA, each plate a replicate. Measured with immunoSEQ multiplex PCR; TCRdb has only the in-frame clones, and not every one. The sample has about 1 million clones; roughly 80% are singletons. Germline CDR1 is ENHRY and CDR2 is SYGVKD. V gave up 6 bases and J gave up 4 bases, with 10 bases separating them. CDR3 length: 12 amino acids. The chain joins TRBV10-3 to TRBJ2-7; TRBD2 might be the D (6 bases). The sequenced sample was memory CD4+ T cells sorted from blood. As to subset: CD45RA-negative fraction. The TCR originated in a man in his late teens or twenties in good health. Here the CDR3 reads CAISGSGYEQYF. Here the CDR3 DNA reads TGTGCCATCAGCGGGAGCGGGTACGAGCAGTACTTC.